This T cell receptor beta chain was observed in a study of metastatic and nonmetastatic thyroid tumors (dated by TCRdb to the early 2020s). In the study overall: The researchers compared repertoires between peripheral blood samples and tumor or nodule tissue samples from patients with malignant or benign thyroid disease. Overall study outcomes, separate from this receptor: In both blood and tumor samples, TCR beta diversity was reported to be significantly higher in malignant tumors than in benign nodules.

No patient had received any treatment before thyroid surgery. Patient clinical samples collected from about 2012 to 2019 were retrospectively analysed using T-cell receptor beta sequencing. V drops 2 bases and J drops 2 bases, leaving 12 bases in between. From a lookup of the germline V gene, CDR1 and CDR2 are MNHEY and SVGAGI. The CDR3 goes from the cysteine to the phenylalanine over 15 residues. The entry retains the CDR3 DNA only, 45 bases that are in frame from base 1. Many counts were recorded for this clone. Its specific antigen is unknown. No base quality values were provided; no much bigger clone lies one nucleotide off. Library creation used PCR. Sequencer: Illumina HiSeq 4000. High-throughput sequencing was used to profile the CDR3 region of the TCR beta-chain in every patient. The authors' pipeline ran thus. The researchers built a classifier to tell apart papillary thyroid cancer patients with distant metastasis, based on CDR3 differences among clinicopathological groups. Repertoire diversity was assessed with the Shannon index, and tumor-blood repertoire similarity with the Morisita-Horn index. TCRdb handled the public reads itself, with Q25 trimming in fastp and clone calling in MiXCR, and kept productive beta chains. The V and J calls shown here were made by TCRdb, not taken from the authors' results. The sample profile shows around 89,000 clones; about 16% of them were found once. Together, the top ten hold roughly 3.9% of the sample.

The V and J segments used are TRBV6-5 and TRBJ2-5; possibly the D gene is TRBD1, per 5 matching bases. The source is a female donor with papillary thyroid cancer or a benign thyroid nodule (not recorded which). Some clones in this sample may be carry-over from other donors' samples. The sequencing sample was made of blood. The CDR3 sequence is CASSYLGHAQETQYF. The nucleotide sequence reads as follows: TGTGCCAGCAGTTACCTAGGACACGCGCAAGAGACCCAGTACTTC.